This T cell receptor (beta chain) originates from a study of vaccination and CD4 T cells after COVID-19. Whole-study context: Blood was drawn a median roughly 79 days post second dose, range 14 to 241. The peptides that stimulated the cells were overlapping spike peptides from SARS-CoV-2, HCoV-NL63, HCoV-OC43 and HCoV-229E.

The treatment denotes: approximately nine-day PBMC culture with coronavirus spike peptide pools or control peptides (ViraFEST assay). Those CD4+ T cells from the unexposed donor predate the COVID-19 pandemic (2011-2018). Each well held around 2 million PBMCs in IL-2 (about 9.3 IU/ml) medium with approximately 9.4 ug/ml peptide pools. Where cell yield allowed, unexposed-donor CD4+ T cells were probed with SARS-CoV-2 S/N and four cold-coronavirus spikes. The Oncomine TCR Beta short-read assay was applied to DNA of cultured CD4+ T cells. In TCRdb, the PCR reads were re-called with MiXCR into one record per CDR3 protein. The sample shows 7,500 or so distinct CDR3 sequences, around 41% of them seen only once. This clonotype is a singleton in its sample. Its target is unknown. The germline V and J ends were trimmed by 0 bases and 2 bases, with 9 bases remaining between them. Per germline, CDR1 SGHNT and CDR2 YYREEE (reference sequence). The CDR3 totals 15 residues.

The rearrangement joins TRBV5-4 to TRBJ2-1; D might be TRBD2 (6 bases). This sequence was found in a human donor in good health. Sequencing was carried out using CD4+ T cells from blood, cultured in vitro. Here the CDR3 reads CASSLGGTTYNEQFF. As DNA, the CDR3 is TGTGCCAGCAGCTTGGGCGGGACCACCTACAATGAGCAGTTCTTC.